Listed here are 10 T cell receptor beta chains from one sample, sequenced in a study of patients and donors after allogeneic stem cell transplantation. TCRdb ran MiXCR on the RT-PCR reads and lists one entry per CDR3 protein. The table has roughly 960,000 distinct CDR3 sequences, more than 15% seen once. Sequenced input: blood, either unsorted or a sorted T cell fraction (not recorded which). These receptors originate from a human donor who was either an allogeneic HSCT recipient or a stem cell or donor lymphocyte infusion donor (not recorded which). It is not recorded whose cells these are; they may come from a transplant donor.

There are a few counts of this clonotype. In nucleotides, the CDR3 is TGTGCCAGCAGCCTCCCGGAGCGGGGGAATACAGATACGCAGTATTTT. This sequence encodes CASSLPERGNTDTQYF. This chain connects TRBV4-2 to TRBJ2-3; 8 bases line up with TRBD2. V lost 4 bases and J lost 3; bases outside the gene matches: 9. Germline CDR1 is LGHNA and CDR2 is YNFKEQ. The CDR3 loop spans 16 amino acids.

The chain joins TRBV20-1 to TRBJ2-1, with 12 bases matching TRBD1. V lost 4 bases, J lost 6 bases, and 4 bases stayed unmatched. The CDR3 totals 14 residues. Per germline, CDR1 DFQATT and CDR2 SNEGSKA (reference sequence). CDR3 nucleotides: TGCAGTGCTACCGGGACAGGGGGCTTCAATGAGCAGTTCTTC. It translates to CSATGTGGFNEQFF.

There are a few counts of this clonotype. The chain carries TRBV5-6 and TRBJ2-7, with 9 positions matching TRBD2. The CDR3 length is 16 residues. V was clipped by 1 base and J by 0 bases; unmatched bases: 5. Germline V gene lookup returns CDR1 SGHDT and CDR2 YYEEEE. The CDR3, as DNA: TGTGCCAGCAGCTTGACTAGCGGGTGGATCTCCTACGAGCAGTACTTC. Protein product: CASSLTSGWISYEQYF.

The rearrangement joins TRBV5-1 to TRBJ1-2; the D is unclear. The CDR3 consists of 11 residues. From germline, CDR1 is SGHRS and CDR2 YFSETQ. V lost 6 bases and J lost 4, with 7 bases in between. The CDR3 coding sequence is TGCGCCAGCATGGGAGGCTATGGCTACACCTTC. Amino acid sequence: CASMGGYGYTF.

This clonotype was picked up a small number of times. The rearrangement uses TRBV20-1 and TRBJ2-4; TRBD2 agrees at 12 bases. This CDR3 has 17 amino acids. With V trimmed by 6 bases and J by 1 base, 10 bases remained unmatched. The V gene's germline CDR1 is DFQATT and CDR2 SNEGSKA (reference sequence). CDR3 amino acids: CSAETSGSGAAKNIQYF. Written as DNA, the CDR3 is TGCAGTGCGGAGACTAGCGGGAGTGGGGCCGCCAAAAACATTCAGTACTTC.

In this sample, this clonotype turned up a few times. This CDR3 is CAISLTSETQETQYF. The CDR3 nucleotides are TGTGCCATCAGCCTTACTAGCGAAACCCAAGAGACCCAGTACTTC. The V and J genes are TRBV10-3 and TRBJ2-5, with 7 nucleotides matching TRBD2. V lost 6 bases and J lost 1; bases outside the gene matches: 8. The germline V gene encodes CDR1 ENHRY and CDR2 SYGVKD. This CDR3 spans 15 amino acids.

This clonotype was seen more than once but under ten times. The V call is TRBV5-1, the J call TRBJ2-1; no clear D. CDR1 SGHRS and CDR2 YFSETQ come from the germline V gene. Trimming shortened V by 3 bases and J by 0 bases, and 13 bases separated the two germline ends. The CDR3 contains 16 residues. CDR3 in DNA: TGCGCCAGCAGCTGGACGACACCGAGCTCCTACAATGAGCAGTTCTTC. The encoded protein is CASSWTTPSSYNEQFF. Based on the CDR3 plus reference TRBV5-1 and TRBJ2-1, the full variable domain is KAGVTQTPRYLIKTRGQQVTLSCSPISGHRSVSWYQQTPGQGLQFLFEYFSETQRNKGNFPGRFSGRQFSNSRSEMNVSTLELGDSALYLCASSWTTPSSYNEQFFGPGTRLTVL.

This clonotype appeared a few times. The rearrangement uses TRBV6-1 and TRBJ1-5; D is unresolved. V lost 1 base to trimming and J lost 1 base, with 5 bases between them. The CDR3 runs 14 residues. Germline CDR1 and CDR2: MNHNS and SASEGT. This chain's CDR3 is CASSEGLSNQPQHF. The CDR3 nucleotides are TGTGCCAGCAGTGAAGGATTGAGCAATCAGCCCCAGCATTTT.

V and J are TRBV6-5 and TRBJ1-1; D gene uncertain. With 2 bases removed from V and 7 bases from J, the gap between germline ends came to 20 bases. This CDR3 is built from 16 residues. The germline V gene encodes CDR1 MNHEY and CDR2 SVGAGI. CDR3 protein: CASSYTGRKGANEAFF. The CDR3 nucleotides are TGTGCCAGCAGTTACACTGGAAGGAAGGGAGCGAATGAAGCTTTCTTT.

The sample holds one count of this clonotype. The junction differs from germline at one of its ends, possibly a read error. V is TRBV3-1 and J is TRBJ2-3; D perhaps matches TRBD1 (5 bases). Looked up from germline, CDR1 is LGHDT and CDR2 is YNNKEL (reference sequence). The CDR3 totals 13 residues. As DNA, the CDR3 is TGTGCCAACAGCCACTCTGGGGCGAATACGCAGTATTTT. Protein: CANSHSGANTQYF.